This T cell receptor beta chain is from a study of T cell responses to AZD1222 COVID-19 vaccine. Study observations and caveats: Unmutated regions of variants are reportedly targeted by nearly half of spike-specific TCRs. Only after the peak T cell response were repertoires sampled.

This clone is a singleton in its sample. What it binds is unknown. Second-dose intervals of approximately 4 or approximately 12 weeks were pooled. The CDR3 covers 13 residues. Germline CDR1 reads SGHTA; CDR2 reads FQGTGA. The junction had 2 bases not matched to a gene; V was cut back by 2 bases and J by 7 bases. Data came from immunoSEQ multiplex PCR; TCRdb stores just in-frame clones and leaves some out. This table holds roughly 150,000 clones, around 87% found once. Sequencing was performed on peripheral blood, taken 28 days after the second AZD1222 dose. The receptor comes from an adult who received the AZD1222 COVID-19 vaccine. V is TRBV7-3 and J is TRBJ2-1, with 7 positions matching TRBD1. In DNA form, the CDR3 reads TGTGCCAGCAGCTTATCCAGGGGGAATGAGCAGTTCTTC. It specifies CASSLSRGNEQFF.